This T cell receptor beta chain comes out of a study of regulatory T cells. The V and J ends lost 10 bases and 3 bases respectively, with 3 bases between them. The CDR3 is 9 residues long. Germline V gives CDR1 MNHNS, CDR2 SASEGT. The primer mix had 52 TRBV and 13 TRBJ primers. Only in-frame clones appear in the TCRdb table, and some are missing; sequencing was by immunoSEQ multiplex PCR. The sample carries 15,000 to 20,000 clones, roughly 90% recorded once. Patients aged 2 to 39 years had fewer naive and more memory CD4+ and CD8+ T cells. The receptor was derived from a person aged 18 to 30 with CD3G deficiency. Sequencing was done on a sample of CD8+ T cells sorted from blood. The chain couples TRBV6-1 to TRBJ1-1; unclear D gene. For the CDR3, the DNA is TGTGCCACTGACACTGAAGCTTTCTTT. Translating gives CATDTEAFF.